This TCR beta chain was sequenced for a study of cytomegalovirus exposure and HLA in healthy donors. Primers included in the PCR were 60 Vbeta and 13 Jbeta primers. This table comes from immunoSEQ multiplex PCR, and its TCRdb copy is limited to in-frame clones, with some not included. Altogether around 110,000 clones are present, 76% being singletons, with the ten largest covering about 2.3%. CDR1 SGDLS and CDR2 YYNGEE come from the germline V gene. CDR3 length equals 15 residues. Between the trimmed V and J ends, which lost 3 bases and 7 bases, there was a span of 19 bases. Turning to this clone: What it binds is not known.

General study results and limits: Most subjects had HLA-A and HLA-B alleles reportedly predicted accurately by TCR beta sequences. TCR beta V segments were, for the most part, productive about 87% or about 30% of the time in an earlier analysis. The classifier, whose performance was assessed in both the original and validation cohorts, reportedly diagnosed cytomegalovirus status with high specificity and sensitivity.

Material: PBMCs. V gene TRBV9 combines with J gene TRBJ2-5, with D perhaps TRBD2 (5 bases). The receptor was derived from a man aged 18 to 29 in good health and CMV-seronegative. CDR3 region: CASSAVVGGPATQYF. The CDR3 DNA reads as TGTGCCAGCAGCGCCGTAGTAGGAGGTCCCGCGACCCAGTACTTC.